A selection of T cell receptor beta chains follows, all from one sample in a study of T cell repertoires in aging, cancer and after chemotherapy. TCRdb used MiXCR to reprocess the multiplex PCR reads, holding one entry per CDR3 protein. The sample includes 8,000 to 9,000 distinct CDR3 sequences, about 41% of them seen just once. The sequenced material came from blood. Source of these receptors: a human donor with a solid tumor. CDR3s include the opening cysteine and the closing phenylalanine or tryptophan. A D gene is named only where the DNA matches it firmly. Expanded clones get a size class; other rows say once, few or many, or leave the size out.

V gene,clone size,J gene,D gene,CDR3 length,CDR3 DNA,CDR3 protein
TRBV6-1,-,TRBJ2-5,-,13,TGTGCCAGCAGGGGCGGGAACCAAGAGACCCAGTACTTC,CASRGGNQETQYF
TRBV6-5,-,TRBJ2-7,-,15,TGTGCCAGCAGTTACCTAGGGCCCAACTCCTACGAGCAGTACTTC,CASSYLGPNSYEQYF
TRBV19,few,TRBJ1-5,TRBD1,16,TGTGCCAGTAAACGGACAGGGGGCGCGGACAATCAGCCCCAGCATTTT,CASKRTGGADNQPQHF
TRBV29-1,-,TRBJ1-2,-,12,TGCAGCGTTGGACAGCCCAACTATGGCTACACCTTC,CSVGQPNYGYTF
TRBV12-3/TRBV12-4,-,TRBJ2-2,TRBD1,15,TGTGCCAGCAGTTTCAGACAGGGGGTGACCGGGGAGCTGTTTTTT,CASSFRQGVTGELFF
TRBV5-5,few,TRBJ2-7,TRBD1,14,TGTGCCAGCAGCTCGGGACAGGGGGTACACGAGCAGTACTTC,CASSSGQGVHEQYF
TRBV11-3,medium-sized,TRBJ2-7,-,11,TGTGCCAGCAGCCTGGCCTACGAGCAGTACTTC,CASSLAYEQYF
TRBV27,large,TRBJ2-7,TRBD1,16,TGTGCCAGCAGTCCCCCGGTCGGGACAGGGGTGCGGGAGCAGTACTTC,CASSPPVGTGVREQYF
TRBV29-1,medium-sized,TRBJ2-7,TRBD2,13,TGCAGCGTGGGGAAGCGGGAAAGATACGAGCAGTACTTC,CSVGKRERYEQYF
TRBV5-6,-,TRBJ2-7,-,15,TGTGCCAGCAGTTTCGAGGAATGGGCAGGCCACGAGCAGTACTTC,CASSFEEWAGHEQYF
TRBV19,few,TRBJ2-7,-,13,TGTGCCAGTAGGAAAGACGGAATCTACGAGCAGTACTTC,CASRKDGIYEQYF
TRBV5-1,once,TRBJ1-1,-,16,TGCGCCAGCAGCTTGGTGGGGTTGGGCTTGAACACTGAAGCTTTCTTT,CASSLVGLGLNTEAFF
TRBV15,-,TRBJ2-5,-,15,TGTGCCACCAGCAGGGGGGGGGGGGCCCAAGAGACCCAGTACTTC,CATSRGGGAQETQYF
TRBV19,-,TRBJ2-1,TRBD1,14,TGTGCCAGTAGTCATACGGACAGGGACAATGAGCAGTTCTTC,CASSHTDRDNEQFF
TRBV6-2/TRBV6-3,-,TRBJ1-6,-,14,TGTGCCAGCGGACAAAGCTCCTATAATTCACCCCTCCACTTT,CASGQSSYNSPLHF
TRBV12-3/TRBV12-4,few,TRBJ2-1,TRBD2,16,TGTGCCAGCAGTTTAAAACCTAGCGGGGAACACAATGAGCAGTTCTTC,CASSLKPSGEHNEQFF
TRBV15,-,TRBJ1-6,-,16,TGTGCCACCAGCCAGATCCGCCCCTCCTATAATTCACCCCTCCACTTT,CATSQIRPSYNSPLHF
TRBV5-1,-,TRBJ2-1,TRBD2,13,TGCGCCACCCAGCGGGGGGATAACAATGAGCAGTTCTTC,CATQRGDNNEQFF
TRBV19,-,TRBJ1-5,TRBD1,14,TGTGCCAGTAGTACGACAGGGGGAAATCAGCCCCAGCATTTT,CASSTTGGNQPQHF
TRBV19,-,TRBJ2-7,TRBD1,16,TGTGCCAGTAGTATAGGGGTAGGGCAGGGGGCATACGAGCAGTACTTC,CASSIGVGQGAYEQYF
TRBV5-4,-,TRBJ1-5,-,13,TGTGCCAGCAGCCGCGATAGCAATCAGCCCCAGCATTTT,CASSRDSNQPQHF
TRBV7-6,-,TRBJ1-1,TRBD1,16,TGTGCCAGCAGTCTCGTGGGACAGGGGAAGTTTGCTGAAGCTTTCTTT,CASSLVGQGKFAEAFF
TRBV11-1,-,TRBJ2-7,TRBD1,15,TGTGCCAGCAGCTTCATGGGACAGACCCTTTCCGAGCAGTACTTC,CASSFMGQTLSEQYF
TRBV27,-,TRBJ1-2,-,13,TGTGCCAGCAGTGCTAGAGCTAACTATGGCTACACCTTC,CASSARANYGYTF
TRBV6-5,-,TRBJ2-7,TRBD2,17,TGTGCCAGCAGTACCCGACTAGCGGGAGGGCCAAGGGACGAGCAGTACTTC,CASSTRLAGGPRDEQYF
TRBV6-5,few,TRBJ2-3,-,15,TGTGCCAGCAATTATCCAAAGGGAGCGGCAGATACGCAGTATTTT,CASNYPKGAADTQYF
TRBV5-6,-,TRBJ1-5,-,15,TGTGCCAGCAGCTTGGACGAGACTTCCAATCAGCCCCAGCATTTT,CASSLDETSNQPQHF
TRBV5-5,-,TRBJ1-5,-,17,TGTGCCAGCAGCTTGGCCCAAGGCAGGCCCACGGGTCAGCCCCAGCATTTT,CASSLAQGRPTGQPQHF
TRBV5-5,-,TRBJ2-1,-,15,TGTGCCAGCAGCTTGGAAGGACTACCCTACAATGAGCAGTTCTTC,CASSLEGLPYNEQFF
TRBV6-5,-,TRBJ2-1,-,17,TGTGCCAGTACCCACCTCCTTAGAGGTCGGGGGTCCTACGAGCAGTTCTTC,CASTHLLRGRGSYEQFF
TRBV24-1,-,TRBJ2-3,-,15,TGTGCCACCTACCTCGGACAGAAATACCCAGATACGCAGTATTTT,CATYLGQKYPDTQYF
TRBV29-1,medium-sized,TRBJ1-2,TRBD1,13,TGCAGCGTTGATGGGACAGGAAACTATGGCTACACCTTC,CSVDGTGNYGYTF
TRBV12-3/TRBV12-4,-,TRBJ1-2,-,14,TGTGCCAGCAGAACCGACAGCACGAGGTTTGGCTACACCTTC,CASRTDSTRFGYTF
TRBV25-1,once,TRBJ2-2,-,17,TGTGCCAGCAGTGATGAGGGTGGGGCCTATTACACCGGGGAGCTGTTTTTT,CASSDEGGAYYTGELFF
TRBV10-3,-,TRBJ2-7,TRBD2,14,TGTGCCATCAGTGGGACGGGGGGTTCCTACGAGCAGTACTTC,CAISGTGGSYEQYF
TRBV12-3/TRBV12-4,-,TRBJ2-3,TRBD1,17,TGTGCCAGCAGTTTACCCCGACAGGGGCTGGGAGCAGATACGCAGTATTTT,CASSLPRQGLGADTQYF
TRBV5-6,-,TRBJ2-5,-,13,TGTGCCAGCACTCGGTGGTCAGGAGAGACCCAGTACTTC,CASTRWSGETQYF
TRBV6-1,-,TRBJ1-4,-,14,TGTGCCAGCAGTGAACTAGGGGGAGATGAAAAACTGTTTTTT,CASSELGGDEKLFF
TRBV6-5,-,TRBJ2-3,-,13,TGTGCCAGCAGTTACTCGAGCACAGATACGCAGTATTTT,CASSYSSTDTQYF
TRBV6-5,-,TRBJ1-2,-,17,TGTGCCAGCAGCCTACGGCCACCGGGACCTTCCATTGGCGGCTACACCTTC,CASSLRPPGPSIGGYTF
TRBV11-3,-,TRBJ1-2,TRBD1,16,TGTGCCAGCAGCTTAGGGGCTGGACAGGGCAACTATGGCTACACCTTC,CASSLGAGQGNYGYTF
TRBV11-3,few,TRBJ2-5,-,13,TGTGCCAGCAGCTACCAGTGGGGTGAGACCCAGTACTTC,CASSYQWGETQYF
TRBV6-4,-,TRBJ1-1,-,11,TGTGCCAGCAGTGGCGGGGGACAAGCTTTCTTT,CASSGGGQAFF
TRBV6-5,-,TRBJ2-3,-,14,TGTGCCAGCAGCCGACAGGGACTCACAGATACGCAGTATTTT,CASSRQGLTDTQYF
TRBV6-5,-,TRBJ2-3,TRBD2,17,TGTGCCAGCAGTTACTCGACCCCGGGGGGGGGGCCAGATACGCAGTATTTT,CASSYSTPGGGPDTQYF